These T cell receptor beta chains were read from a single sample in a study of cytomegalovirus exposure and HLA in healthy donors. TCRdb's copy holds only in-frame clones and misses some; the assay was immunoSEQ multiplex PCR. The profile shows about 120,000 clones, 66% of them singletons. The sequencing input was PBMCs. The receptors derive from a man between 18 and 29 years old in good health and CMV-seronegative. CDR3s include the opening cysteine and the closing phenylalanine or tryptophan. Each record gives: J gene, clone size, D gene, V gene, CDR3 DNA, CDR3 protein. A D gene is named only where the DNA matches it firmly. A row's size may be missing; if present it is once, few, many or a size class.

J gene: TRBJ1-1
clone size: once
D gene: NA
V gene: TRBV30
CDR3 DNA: TGTGCCTGGAGTGTGCAACCCAGGAACACTGAAGCTTTCTTT
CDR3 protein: CAWSVQPRNTEAFF

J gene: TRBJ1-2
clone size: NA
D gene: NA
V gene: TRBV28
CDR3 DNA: TGTGCCAGCAGTTTAGTCAGGGTAGACTATGGCTACACCTTC
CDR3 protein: CASSLVRVDYGYTF

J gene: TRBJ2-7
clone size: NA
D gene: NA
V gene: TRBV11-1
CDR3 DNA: TGTGCCAGCAGCCCCACATGGGGGGGCCCTAAAAACTACGAGCAGTACTTC
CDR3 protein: CASSPTWGGPKNYEQYF

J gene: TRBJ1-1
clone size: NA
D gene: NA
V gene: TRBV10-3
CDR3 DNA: TGTGCCATCATCGGTGACATGAACACTGAAGCTTTCTTT
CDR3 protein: CAIIGDMNTEAFF

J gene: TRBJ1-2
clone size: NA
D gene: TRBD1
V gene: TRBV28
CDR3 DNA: TGTGCCAGCAGTTTCACCCTCAGGGACAGGGGCTATGGCTACACCTTC
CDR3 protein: CASSFTLRDRGYGYTF

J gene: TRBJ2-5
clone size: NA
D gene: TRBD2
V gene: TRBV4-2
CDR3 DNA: TGTGCCAGCAGCCCGAGCCCTAGCGGGAGGAGGGAAGAGACCCAGTACTTC
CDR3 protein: CASSPSPSGRREETQYF

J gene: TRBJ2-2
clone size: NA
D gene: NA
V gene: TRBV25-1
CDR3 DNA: TGTGCCAGCAGTGAACCCGGGGGCCGAGCGGGGTTTCACGGGGAGCTGTTTTTT
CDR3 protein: CASSEPGGRAGFHGELFF

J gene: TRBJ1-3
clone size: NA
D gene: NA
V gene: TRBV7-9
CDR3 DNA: TGTGCCAGCAGCTTAATGGTCAGGGAAGGCTCTGGAAACACCATATATTTT
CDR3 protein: CASSLMVREGSGNTIYF

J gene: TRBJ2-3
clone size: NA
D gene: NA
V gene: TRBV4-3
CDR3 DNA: TGCGCCAGCAGCCGCACGGACACTTACACAGATACGCAGTATTTT
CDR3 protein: CASSRTDTYTDTQYF

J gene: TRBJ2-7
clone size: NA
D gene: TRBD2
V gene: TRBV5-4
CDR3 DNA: TGTGCCAGCAGCTTGGGTGGACTAGCGGGGGTATACGAGCAGTACTTC
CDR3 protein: CASSLGGLAGVYEQYF

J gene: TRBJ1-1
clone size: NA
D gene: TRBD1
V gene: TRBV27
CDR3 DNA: TGTGCCAGCAGTCTTAAAAGGACAGGGATACACACTGAAGCTTTCTTT
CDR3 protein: CASSLKRTGIHTEAFF

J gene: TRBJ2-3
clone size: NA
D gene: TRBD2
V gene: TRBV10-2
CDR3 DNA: TGCGCCAGCAGTGGGACTAGCGGGGGTTACGCAGATACGCAGTATTTT
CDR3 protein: CASSGTSGGYADTQYF

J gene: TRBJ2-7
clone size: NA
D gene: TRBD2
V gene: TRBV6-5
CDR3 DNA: TGTGCCAGCAGTTATCTAGCGGGAGACGAGCAGTACTTC
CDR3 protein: CASSYLAGDEQYF

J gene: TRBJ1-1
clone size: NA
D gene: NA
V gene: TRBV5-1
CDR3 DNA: TGCGCCAGCAGCTTGGCGGGGAAGGCTTTCTTT
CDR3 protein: CASSLAGKAFF

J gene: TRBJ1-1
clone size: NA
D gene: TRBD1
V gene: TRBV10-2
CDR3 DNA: TGCGCCAGCAGTTCGGGACAGCCGAACACTGAAGCTTTCTTT
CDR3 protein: CASSSGQPNTEAFF

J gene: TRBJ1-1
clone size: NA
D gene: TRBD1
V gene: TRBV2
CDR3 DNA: TGTGCCAGCAGTCTGACAGGGGATAAGACTGAAGCTTTCTTT
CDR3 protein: CASSLTGDKTEAFF

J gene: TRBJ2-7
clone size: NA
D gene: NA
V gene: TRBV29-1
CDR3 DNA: TGCAGCGTTGGGGAGATCGGGCCCTACGAGCAGTACTTC
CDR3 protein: CSVGEIGPYEQYF

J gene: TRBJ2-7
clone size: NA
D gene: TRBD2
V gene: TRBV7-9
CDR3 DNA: TGTGCCAGCAGACCGACTAGCGGGAGGTCCCCCCTCCACGAGCAGTACTTC
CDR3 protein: CASRPTSGRSPLHEQYF

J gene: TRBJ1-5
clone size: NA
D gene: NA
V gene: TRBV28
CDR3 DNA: TGTGCCAGCAGCCCAGATTCGCCCCAGCATTTT
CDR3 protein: CASSPDSPQHF

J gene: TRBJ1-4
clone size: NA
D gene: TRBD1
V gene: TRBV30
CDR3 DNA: TGTGCCTGGAGTAAGACAGGGGAATTATTTCATGAAAAACTGTTTTTT
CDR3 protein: CAWSKTGELFHEKLFF

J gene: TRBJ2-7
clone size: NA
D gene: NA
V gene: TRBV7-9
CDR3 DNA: TGTGCCAGCAGCTTATCTACGGAGCAGTACTTC
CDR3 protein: CASSLSTEQYF

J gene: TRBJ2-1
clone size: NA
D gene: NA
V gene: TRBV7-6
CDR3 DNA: TGTGCCAGCAGCTTAGCGCCGGGGATTGAGCAGTTCTTC
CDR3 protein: CASSLAPGIEQFF

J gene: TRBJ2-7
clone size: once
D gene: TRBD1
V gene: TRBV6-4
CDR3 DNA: TGTGCCAGCAGGGAAGGACAGGGTGGAAGCTACGAGCAGTACTTC
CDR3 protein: CASREGQGGSYEQYF

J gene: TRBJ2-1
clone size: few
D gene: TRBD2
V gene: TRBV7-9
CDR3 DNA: TGTGCCAGCAGCCCCAGCGGGAGAGGGAACTCCTACAATGAGCAGTTCTTC
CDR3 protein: CASSPSGRGNSYNEQFF

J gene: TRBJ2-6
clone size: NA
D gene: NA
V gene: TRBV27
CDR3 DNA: TGTGCCAGCAGTTTATTTCAGTCCTCTGGGGCCAACGTCCTGACTTTC
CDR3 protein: CASSLFQSSGANVLTF

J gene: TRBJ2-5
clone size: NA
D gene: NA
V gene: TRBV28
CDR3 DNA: TGTGCCAGCAGTTTAGTTTCCCGAGAGACCCAGTACTTC
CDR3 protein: CASSLVSRETQYF

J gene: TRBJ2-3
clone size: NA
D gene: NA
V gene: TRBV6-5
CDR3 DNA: TGTGCCAGCAGTTACCGCGGTAGCCTCGGCACAGATACGCAGTATTTT
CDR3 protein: CASSYRGSLGTDTQYF

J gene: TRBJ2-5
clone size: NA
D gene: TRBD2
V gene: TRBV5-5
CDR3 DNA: TGTGCCAGCAGCCCAAGGGGCCTGTCGGTAGCGGGACGAGAGACCCAGTACTTC
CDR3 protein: CASSPRGLSVAGRETQYF

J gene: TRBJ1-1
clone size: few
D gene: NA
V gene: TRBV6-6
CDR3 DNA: TGTGCCGGAGGATCGGGCTTGAACACTGAAGCTTTCTTT
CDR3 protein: CAGGSGLNTEAFF

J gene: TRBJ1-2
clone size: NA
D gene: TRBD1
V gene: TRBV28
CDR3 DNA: TGTGCCAGCAGTTTTACAGGGGAGTACTATGGCTACACCTTC
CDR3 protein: CASSFTGEYYGYTF

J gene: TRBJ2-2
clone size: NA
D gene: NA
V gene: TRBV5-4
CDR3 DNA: TGTGCCAGCAGCTTAAGTTTCCCAGGGGTCTACCAGTACGGGGAGCTGTTTTTT
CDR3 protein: CASSLSFPGVYQYGELFF

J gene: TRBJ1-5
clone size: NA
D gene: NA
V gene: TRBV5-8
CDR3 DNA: TGTGCCAGCAGCGGACGGCGGGGGCAACGTCAGCCCCAGCATTTT
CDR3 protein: CASSGRRGQRQPQHF

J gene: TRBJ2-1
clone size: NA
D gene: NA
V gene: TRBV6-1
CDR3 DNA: TGTGCCACTTCAAAGCGGGCGTCGTCGGTCAATGAGCAGTTCTTC
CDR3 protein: CATSKRASSVNEQFF

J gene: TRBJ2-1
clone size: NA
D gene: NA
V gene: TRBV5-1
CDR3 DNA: TGCGCCAGCAGCTCCCAAAGAGGGTCCCAGCGGCAGTTCTTC
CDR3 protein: CASSSQRGSQRQFF

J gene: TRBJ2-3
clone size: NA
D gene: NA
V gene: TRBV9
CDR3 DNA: TGTGCCAGCAGCCGCGGGGCAGATACGCAGTATTTT
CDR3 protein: CASSRGADTQYF

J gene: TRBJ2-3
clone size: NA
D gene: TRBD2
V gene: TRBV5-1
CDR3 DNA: TGCGCCAGCAGCTGGGGACTAGCAAGCACAGATACGCAGTATTTT
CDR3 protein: CASSWGLASTDTQYF

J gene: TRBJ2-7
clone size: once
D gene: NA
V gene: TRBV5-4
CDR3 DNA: TGTGCCAGCAGCCCTAAAGGGGGTTACGAGCAGTACTTC
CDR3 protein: CASSPKGGYEQYF